This TCR beta chain was profiled in a study of T-cell memory formation after mild COVID-19. Study conclusions and caveats: Pre-infection memory already had some responding clones, implying cross-reactive memory joined. CD4+ contracting clones were mainly CM and EM; CD8+ ones, EMRA.

Concerning this clonotype itself: What it recognizes is unknown.

Sample barcodes and UMIs were carried by the TCR alpha and TCR beta cDNA libraries that 5'RACE generated with constant-segment primers. TCRdb re-derived calls from the 5' RACE reads in MiXCR, one entry per CDR3 protein. Of under 200,000 distinct CDR3 sequences listed, less than 40% are singletons. Sequenced input: PBMCs or a T cell subset sorted from them (not recorded which). This receptor was identified in an adult woman who had mild COVID-19 (a few samples of this study predate the infection). Cell type and time point are not known.

The CDR3: CASSYGAGANVLTF. In DNA, the CDR3 is TGTGCCAGCAGTTACGGGGCAGGGGCCAACGTCCTGACTTTC. V usage is TRBV6-5 and J usage is TRBJ2-6; the D gene is possibly TRBD1 (5 bases). V dropped 2 bases and J dropped 4 bases, with 6 bases sitting between them. The CDR3 extends over 14 amino acids. From germline, CDR1 is MNHEY and CDR2 SVGAGI.